This entry concerns a single T cell receptor (beta chain). No antigen is known for it. The data were obtained in a study of vaccination and CD4 T cells after COVID-19. About the research overall: The convalescents, six males and four females, included two who were Hispanic.

Germline V gene lookup returns CDR1 PRHDT and CDR2 FYEKMQ (reference sequence). CDR3 length: 13 residues. V was clipped by 5 bases and J by 7 bases; unmatched bases: 5. With the Oncomine TCR Beta short-read assay, DNA from cultured CD4+ T cells was sequenced. TCRdb reanalysed the PCR reads using MiXCR and keeps one entry per CDR3 protein. The table includes about 10,000 distinct CDR3 sequences, 40% to 50% detected once. Treatment given: roughly 10-day PBMC culture with coronavirus spike peptide pools or control peptides (ViraFEST assay). Half the growth medium was swapped for new IL-2 medium on days 3 and 7. The study's findings and limits: Spike mono-reactivity was found in 304 of the 307 vaccine-specific clones identified in convalescent patients.

The sequencing sample was made of CD4+ T cells from blood, cultured in vitro. The receptor comes from a human donor who had recovered from COVID-19. This sequence joins TRBV13 and TRBJ1-2; TRBD1 aligns across 9 bases. The CDR3, as DNA: TGTGCCAGCAGCGAAGGACAGGGGTTTGGCTACACCTTC. Protein sequence: CASSEGQGFGYTF.